The text below deals with one T cell receptor beta chain. Its antigen is still unknown. The method was immunoSEQ multiplex PCR; TCRdb's version includes in-frame clones alone and lacks a portion of them. The data show tens of thousands of clones, roughly 87% seen once. This specimen comes from a study of T cells in localized non-small cell lung cancer. Per the germline V gene, CDR1 is MDHEN and CDR2 is SYDVKM. V was trimmed by 2 bases and J by 7 bases, leaving 18 bases between them. The CDR3 runs 16 residues. The study, taken as a whole, reports: The study linked higher blood T cell density to longer overall survival.

This material consisted of peripheral blood, taken before any cancer treatment. The sequence was collected from a man between 40 and 70 years old with stage I squamous cell lung carcinoma. The rearrangement links TRBV28 to TRBJ2-1; TRBD1 is a possible D gene (7 bases). CDR3 loop: CASSLIGQGGGNEQFF. CDR3 nucleotides: TGTGCCAGCAGTTTAATTGGGCAGGGGGGAGGAAATGAGCAGTTCTTC.